One sample yielded the 23 T cell receptor beta chains listed below, sequenced in a study of T cell changes during pregnancy in multiple sclerosis. Profiled with immunoSEQ multiplex PCR; TCRdb holds only in-frame clones, not every one. Of tens of thousands of clones in the sample, approximately 92% are singletons; the top ten hold approximately 0.93%. The sample here was peripheral blood, taken in the first trimester of pregnancy. The receptor set was obtained from a female donor with multiple sclerosis, enrolled in a pregnancy study.

The J gene is TRBJ1-4, the V gene TRBV5-3; 8 bases fit TRBD1. TRBV5-3 counts as an open reading frame of uncertain function. The CDR3 totals 14 residues. Trimming removed 1 base from V and 8 bases from J; junction bases left unmatched: 4. Here the CDR3 reads CARSLPGGIEKLFF. Written as DNA, the CDR3 is TGTGCCAGAAGCTTGCCAGGGGGCATAGAAAAACTGTTTTTT.

The chain recombines TRBV9 with TRBJ2-5, with D possibly being TRBD1 (6 bases). Deletions cut 3 bases from V and 2 bases from J, with 17 bases between. From germline, CDR1 is SGDLS and CDR2 YYNGEE. This CDR3 contains 16 residues. The DNA for the CDR3 is TGTGCCAGCAGCGATCCGTTCGAGGGGGTACAAGAGACCCAGTACTTC. This encodes CASSDPFEGVQETQYF.

V gene TRBV29-1 combines with J gene TRBJ2-7, with 10 bases identical to TRBD1. With V trimmed by 7 bases and J by 3 bases, 3 bases remained unmatched. The CDR3 extends over 12 amino acids. The germline V gene encodes CDR1 SQVTM and CDR2 ANQGSEA. The CDR3 region is CSGGQGDYEQYF. DNA of the CDR3: TGCAGCGGTGGACAGGGGGACTACGAGCAGTACTTC.

The chain carries TRBV5-6 and TRBJ1-2; D unresolved. The V gene lost 0 bases and the J gene lost 4 bases, with 10 bases spanning the gap. The CDR3 is 14 residues long. Germline assignment: CDR1 SGHDT and CDR2 YYEEEE. This CDR3 is CASSLAGAPYGYTF. CDR3 DNA: TGTGCCAGCAGCTTGGCAGGCGCACCCTATGGCTACACCTTC. Full variable domain (outside the CDR3, taken from reference TRBV5-6 and TRBJ1-2): DAGVTQSPTHLIKTRGQQVTLRCSPKSGHDTVSWYQQALGQGPQFIFQYYEEEERQRGNFPDRFSGHQFPNYSSELNVNALLLGDSALYLCASSLAGAPYGYTFGSGTRLTVV.

This CDR3 reads CASSDRGPEGDTQYF. The CDR3 coding sequence is TGCGCCAGCAGCGACCGGGGCCCGGAGGGGGATACGCAGTATTTT. The chain employs TRBV10-1 and TRBJ2-3; D may be TRBD2 (6 bases). Germline loops: CDR1 WNHNN, CDR2 SYGVQD (reference sequence). Trimming took 6 bases from V and 6 from J, leaving 19 bases between them. The CDR3 extends over 15 amino acids.

This sequence joins TRBV5-1 and TRBJ1-1; the match to TRBD1 covers 7 bases. The CDR3 runs 15 residues. V lost 4 bases and J lost 1; bases outside the gene matches: 7. Germline V CDR1 and CDR2: SGHRS, YFSETQ. The CDR3 sequence is CASSPRQGPNTEAFF. Written as DNA, the CDR3 is TGCGCCAGCAGCCCGCGACAGGGCCCGAACACTGAAGCTTTCTTT.

This rearrangement joins TRBV6-5 to TRBJ1-2, with 7 bases lining up with TRBD1. The CDR3 has 14 amino acids. The V gene's germline CDR1 is MNHEY and CDR2 SVGAGI. V shed 6 bases and J 4 bases; nucleotides not matched to a gene: 8. CDR3 amino acids: CASRPGQKSYGYTF. Here the CDR3 DNA reads TGTGCCAGCAGACCGGGACAGAAGAGCTATGGCTACACCTTC.

This clone was picked up one time. The chain couples TRBV27 to TRBJ1-2; no clear D. This CDR3 has 13 residues. Trimming removed 6 bases at V and 2 bases at J, with 10 bases between. Per germline, CDR1 MNHEY and CDR2 SMNVEV (reference sequence). This chain's CDR3 is CASRANKNYGYTF. The CDR3 DNA reads as TGTGCCAGCAGAGCTAATAAGAACTATGGCTACACCTTC.

The V call is TRBV11-3, the J call TRBJ2-1, with 13 nucleotides matching TRBD2. Germline V gene lookup returns CDR1 SGHNT and CDR2 YENEEA. V dropped 1 base and J dropped 5; count of bases not matched to a gene: 5. This CDR3 comprises 17 residues. In DNA, the CDR3 is TGTGCCAGCAGCTTAGCCCGGGGACTAGCGGGGAACAATGAGCAGTTCTTC. Translating gives CASSLARGLAGNNEQFF.

The chain carries TRBV5-1 and TRBJ1-6, with 9 bases matching TRBD1. V lost 2 bases to trimming and J lost 10 bases; unmatched junction nucleotides: 7. The CDR3 runs 15 residues. In germline, CDR1 is SGHRS, CDR2 YFSETQ. CDR3 nucleotides: TGCGCCAGCAGCTTACAGGGACAGGGAGGATCACCCCTCCACTTT. This encodes CASSLQGQGGSPLHF.

This chain joins TRBV6-1 and TRBJ1-1; no clear D gene. Germline V gives CDR1 MNHNS, CDR2 SASEGT. Deletions cut 2 bases from V and 4 bases from J, with 11 bases between. The CDR3 is made up of 14 amino acids. The CDR3 nucleotides read TGTGCCAGCAGTGAAAGGAGGTCTAGCACTGAAGCTTTCTTT. Translation gives CASSERRSSTEAFF.

The V and J genes are TRBV7-2 and TRBJ2-7, with TRBD2 matching over 8 bases. CDR1 is SGHTA, CDR2 FQGNSA, per germline. The CDR3 sequence is 17 residues long. The J segment lost 2 bases and the V segment lost 1 base, leaving 10 bases of the junction unmatched. CDR3 amino acids: CASSLGAGGWRPYEQYF. In nucleotides, the CDR3 is TGTGCCAGCAGCTTAGGGGCGGGGGGCTGGCGCCCCTACGAGCAGTACTTC.

Points on this clone: The sample contains more than one DNA sequence encoding this CDR3. The chain uses TRBV18 and TRBJ1-2, with D perhaps matching TRBD1 (5 bases). The V gene lost 1 base and the J gene lost 2 bases, with 8 bases spanning the gap. Germline V gives CDR1 KGHSH, CDR2 LQKENI. The CDR3 sequence is 14 residues long. The CDR3 DNA is TGTGCCAGCTCACCACTGGACACCAACTATGGCTACACCTTC. This gives the protein CASSPLDTNYGYTF.

This chain joins TRBV9 and TRBJ2-7; 10 nucleotides agree with TRBD1. This CDR3 has 14 residues. The V segment lost 5 bases and the J segment 1 base; nucleotides outside the gene matches: 3. The germline V gene encodes CDR1 SGDLS and CDR2 YYNGEE. The CDR3 nucleotides read TGTGCCAGCAGGGGGGGACAGGGGTCCTACGAGCAGTACTTC. This translates into CASRGGQGSYEQYF.

The rearrangement joins TRBV2 to TRBJ2-5; 7 nucleotides agree with TRBD2. This CDR3 region has 17 residues. V lost 5 bases and J lost 2; bases outside the gene matches: 14. Germline CDR1 reads SNHLY; CDR2 reads FYNNEI. CDR3 in amino acids: CASSLESLTGGQETQYF. CDR3 bases: TGTGCCAGCAGTCTAGAATCCCTGACGGGGGGACAAGAGACCCAGTACTTC.

The rearrangement links TRBV5-8 to TRBJ2-7, with D maybe TRBD2 (5 bases). The V and J ends lost 4 bases and 0 bases respectively, with 20 bases between them. CDR1 and CDR2 from the germline V gene are SGHTS and YDEGEE. The CDR3 runs 17 residues. CDR3 nucleotides: TGTGCCAGCAGCCCCGGGGTGCTACGCGGCCGCTCCTACGAGCAGTACTTC. Protein: CASSPGVLRGRSYEQYF.

This clone was detected only once. V is TRBV28 and J is TRBJ2-7; 9 nucleotides align to TRBD2. The germline gives CDR1 MDHEN, CDR2 SYDVKM. The J segment lost 1 base and the V segment lost 5 bases, leaving 12 bases of the junction unmatched. CDR3 size: 17 residues. As DNA, the CDR3 is TGTGCCAGCAGTCTAATTAGCGGGAGCGTGAAATCCTACGAGCAGTACTTC. Protein product: CASSLISGSVKSYEQYF.

The rearrangement uses TRBV6-5 and TRBJ1-1; a weak D match, TRBD1 (5 bases). Trimming took off 2 bases at V and 4 bases at J, with 8 bases between the two ends. The CDR3 is made up of 13 amino acids. Germline CDR1 MNHEY, CDR2 SVGAGI. CDR3 nucleotide sequence: TGTGCCAGCAGTTACAGACAGAGCACTGAAGCTTTCTTT. Protein sequence: CASSYRQSTEAFF.

This clone was detected only once. The chain joins TRBV25-1 to TRBJ1-1; no reliable D call. V dropped 8 bases and J dropped 8 bases, with 12 bases sitting between them. Germline loops: CDR1 MGHDK, CDR2 SYGVNS. The CDR3 length is 11 residues. This CDR3 is CASRAAGEAFF. The CDR3 nucleotides are TGTGCCAGCCGGGCCGCGGGGGAAGCTTTCTTT.

The chain has TRBV5-4 and TRBJ1-1; D gene uncertain. Trimming stripped 4 bases from V and 0 bases from J, with 7 bases between. The CDR3 runs to 13 residues. Germline V gene lookup returns CDR1 SGHNT and CDR2 YYREEE (reference sequence). CDR3 DNA sequence: TGTGCCAGCAGCCCGGAGGTGAACACTGAAGCTTTCTTT. It translates to CASSPEVNTEAFF.

The V gene is TRBV18, the J gene TRBJ2-3; TRBD1 aligns across 8 bases. Germline V gene data show CDR1 as KGHSH and CDR2 as LQKENI. After removal of 4 bases from V and 1 base from J, the junction contained 1 base not matched to a gene. The CDR3 contains 14 residues. CDR3 loop: CASSLDRGTDTQYF. DNA for the CDR3: TGTGCCAGCTCACTGGACAGGGGCACAGATACGCAGTATTTT.

Only one count was recorded for this clone. CDR3 protein: CASIKSGYSNQPQHF. CDR3 coding DNA: TGTGCCAGCATCAAAAGCGGTTATAGCAATCAGCCCCAGCATTTT. The chain recombines TRBV6-1 with TRBJ1-5, with unresolved D. Between the trimmed V and J ends, which lost 7 bases and 0 bases, there was a span of 13 bases. This CDR3 has 15 residues. The V gene's germline CDR1 is MNHNS and CDR2 SASEGT.

This chain links TRBV29-1 with TRBJ2-2; possibly TRBD1 for D (7 bases). The CDR3 is 18 amino acids. Germline values: CDR1 SQVTM, CDR2 ANQGSEA. V lost 3 bases to trimming and J lost 1 base, with 21 bases between them. CDR3: CSVDSGAGGTENTGELFF. CDR3 nucleotide sequence: TGCAGCGTTGATTCCGGGGCAGGGGGGACAGAGAACACCGGGGAGCTGTTTTTT.